This T cell receptor (beta chain) was found in a study of T cells in localized non-small cell lung cancer. Study outcomes and limitations: Median around 54 top-100 tumor clones were shared with paired adjacent lung. Sequencing was limited to one tumor region, leaving the possibility of heterogeneity open. Tumor showed lower T cell clonality than uninvolved adjacent lung, where it was highest. An association was observed between higher blood T cell density and longer overall survival.

Turning to this clone: Antigen: not known.

The germline V gene has CDR1 MGHRA and CDR2 YSYEKL. There are 15 residues in the CDR3. Trimming cost V 3 bases and J 4 bases; bases outside gene matches: 8. Sequencing used immunoSEQ multiplex PCR; TCRdb keeps in-frame clones, though not all of them. The table records some 52,000 clones, less than 85% of them present only once. This TCR was sampled from a woman aged 35-75 years with stage II lung adenocarcinoma. This sample comprised PBMCs, obtained before any cancer treatment. The genes are TRBV4-1 and TRBJ2-7; the match to TRBD1 covers 8 bases. This CDR3 is CASSQEGQGGYEQYF. The CDR3 bases are TGCGCCAGCAGCCAGGAAGGACAGGGCGGGTACGAGCAGTACTTC.